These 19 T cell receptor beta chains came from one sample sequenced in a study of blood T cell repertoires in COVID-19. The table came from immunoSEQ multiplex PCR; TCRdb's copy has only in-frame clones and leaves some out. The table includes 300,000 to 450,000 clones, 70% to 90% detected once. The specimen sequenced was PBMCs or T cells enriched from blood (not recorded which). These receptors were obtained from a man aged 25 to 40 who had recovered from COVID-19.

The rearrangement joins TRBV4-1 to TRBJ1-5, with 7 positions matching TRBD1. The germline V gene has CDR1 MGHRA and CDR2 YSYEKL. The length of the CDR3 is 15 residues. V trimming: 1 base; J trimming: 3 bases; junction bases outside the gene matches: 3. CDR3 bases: TGCGCCAGCAGCCAAGCTACAGGGGACAATCAGCCCCAGCATTTT. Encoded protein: CASSQATGDNQPQHF.

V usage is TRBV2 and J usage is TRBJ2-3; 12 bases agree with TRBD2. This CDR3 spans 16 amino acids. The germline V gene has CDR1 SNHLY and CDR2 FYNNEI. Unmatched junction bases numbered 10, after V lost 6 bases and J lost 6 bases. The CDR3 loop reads CASSISLAGGLDTQYF. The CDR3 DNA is TGTGCCAGCAGCATTTCTCTAGCGGGGGGGCTTGATACGCAGTATTTT.

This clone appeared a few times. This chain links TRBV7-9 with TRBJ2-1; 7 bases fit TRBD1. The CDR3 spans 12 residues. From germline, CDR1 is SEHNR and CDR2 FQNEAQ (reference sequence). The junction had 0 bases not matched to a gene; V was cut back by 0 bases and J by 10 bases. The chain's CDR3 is CASSLAGGEQFF. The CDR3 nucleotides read TGTGCCAGCAGCTTAGCAGGGGGCGAGCAGTTCTTC.

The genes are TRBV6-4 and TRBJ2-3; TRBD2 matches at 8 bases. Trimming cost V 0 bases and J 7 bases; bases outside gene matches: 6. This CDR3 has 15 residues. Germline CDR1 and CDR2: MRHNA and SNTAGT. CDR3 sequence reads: CASSDSSGGPHTQYF. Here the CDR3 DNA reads TGTGCCAGCAGTGACTCCTCGGGGGGGCCGCATACGCAGTATTTT.

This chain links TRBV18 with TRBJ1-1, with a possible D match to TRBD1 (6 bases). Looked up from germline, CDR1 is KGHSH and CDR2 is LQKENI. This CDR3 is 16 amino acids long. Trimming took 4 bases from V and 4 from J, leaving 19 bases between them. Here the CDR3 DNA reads TGTGCCAGCTCACTTACACTACAGGGTCGGGGCACTGAAGCTTTCTTT. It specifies CASSLTLQGRGTEAFF.

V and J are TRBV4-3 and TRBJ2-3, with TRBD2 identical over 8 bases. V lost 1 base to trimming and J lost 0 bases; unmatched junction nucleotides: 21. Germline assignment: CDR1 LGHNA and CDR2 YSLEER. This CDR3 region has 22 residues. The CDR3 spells CASSQAPLGIQRGSSSTDTQYF. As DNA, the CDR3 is TGCGCCAGCAGCCAAGCCCCCCTGGGGATCCAGCGGGGGTCTTCTAGCACAGATACGCAGTATTTT.

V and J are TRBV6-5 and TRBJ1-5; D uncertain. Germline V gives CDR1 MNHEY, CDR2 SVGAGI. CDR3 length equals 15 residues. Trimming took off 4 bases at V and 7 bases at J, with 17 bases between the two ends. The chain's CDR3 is CASSSLFSNGQPQHF. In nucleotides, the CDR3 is TGTGCCAGCAGTTCGCTTTTTTCCAACGGGCAGCCCCAGCATTTT.

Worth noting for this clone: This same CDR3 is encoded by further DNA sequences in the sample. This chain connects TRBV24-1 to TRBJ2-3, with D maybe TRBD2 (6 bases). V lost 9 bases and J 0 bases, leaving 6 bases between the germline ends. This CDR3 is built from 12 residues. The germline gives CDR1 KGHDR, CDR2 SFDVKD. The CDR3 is CATRGSTDTQYF. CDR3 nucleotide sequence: TGTGCCACCCGGGGGAGCACAGATACGCAGTATTTT.

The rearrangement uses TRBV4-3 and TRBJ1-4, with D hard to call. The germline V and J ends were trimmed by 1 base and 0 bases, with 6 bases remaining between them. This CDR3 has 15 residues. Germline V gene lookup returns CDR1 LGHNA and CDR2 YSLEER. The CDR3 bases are TGCGCCAGCAGCCAAGGGCCGACAACTAATGAAAAACTGTTTTTT. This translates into CASSQGPTTNEKLFF.

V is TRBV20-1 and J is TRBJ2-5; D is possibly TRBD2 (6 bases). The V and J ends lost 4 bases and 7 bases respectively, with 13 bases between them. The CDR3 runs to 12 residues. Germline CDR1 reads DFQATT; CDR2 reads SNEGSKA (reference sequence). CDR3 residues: CSATERVSTQYF. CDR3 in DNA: TGCAGTGCTACTGAGCGGGTATCGACCCAGTACTTC.

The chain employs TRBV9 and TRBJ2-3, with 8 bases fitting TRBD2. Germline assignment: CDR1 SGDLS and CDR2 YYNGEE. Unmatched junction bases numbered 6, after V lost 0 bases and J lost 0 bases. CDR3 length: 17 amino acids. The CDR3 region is CASSVVSGAASTDTQYF. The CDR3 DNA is TGTGCCAGCAGCGTAGTTAGCGGGGCGGCTAGCACAGATACGCAGTATTTT.

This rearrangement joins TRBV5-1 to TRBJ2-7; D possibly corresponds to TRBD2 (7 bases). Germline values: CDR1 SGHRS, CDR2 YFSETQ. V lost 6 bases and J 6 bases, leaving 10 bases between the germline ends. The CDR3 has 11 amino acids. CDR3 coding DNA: TGCGCCAGCATCGCGGGGGCCGAGCAGTACTTC. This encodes CASIAGAEQYF.

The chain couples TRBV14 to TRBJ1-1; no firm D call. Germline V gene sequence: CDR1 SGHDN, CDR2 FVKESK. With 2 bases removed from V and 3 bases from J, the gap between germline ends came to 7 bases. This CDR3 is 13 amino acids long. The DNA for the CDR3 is TGTGCCAGCAGCCAATCCCCCGACACTGAAGCTTTCTTT. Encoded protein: CASSQSPDTEAFF.

This CDR3 reads CASSGQFYGYTF. CDR3 coding DNA: TGTGCCAGTAGTGGGCAGTTCTATGGCTACACCTTC. V gene TRBV19 combines with J gene TRBJ1-2; unclear D gene. V was pared by 5 bases and J by 4 bases, with 8 bases between. From germline, CDR1 is LNHDA and CDR2 SQIVND (reference sequence). This CDR3 is built from 12 residues.

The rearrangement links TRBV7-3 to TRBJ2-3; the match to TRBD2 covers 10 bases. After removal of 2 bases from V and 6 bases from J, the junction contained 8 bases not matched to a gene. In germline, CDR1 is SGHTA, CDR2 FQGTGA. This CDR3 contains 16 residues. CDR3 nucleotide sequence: TGTGCCAGCAGCTTATCGGGTAGCGGGGGGCACGATACGCAGTATTTT. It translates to CASSLSGSGGHDTQYF.

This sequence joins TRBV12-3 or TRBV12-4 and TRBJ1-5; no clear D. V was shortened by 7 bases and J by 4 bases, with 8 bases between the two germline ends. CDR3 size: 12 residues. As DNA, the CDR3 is TGTGCCAGCAACCGGGAGAATCAGCCCCAGCATTTT. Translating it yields CASNRENQPQHF.

The CDR3 spells CASRDIDGRGVSYEQYF. CDR3 DNA: TGTGCCAGCAGGGACATCGATGGGCGGGGGGTCTCCTACGAGCAGTACTTC. This sequence joins TRBV2 and TRBJ2-7, with TRBD2 matching 8 bases. The J segment lost 0 bases and the V segment lost 6 bases, leaving 13 bases of the junction unmatched. The germline V gene encodes CDR1 SNHLY and CDR2 FYNNEI. The CDR3 is 17 amino acids.

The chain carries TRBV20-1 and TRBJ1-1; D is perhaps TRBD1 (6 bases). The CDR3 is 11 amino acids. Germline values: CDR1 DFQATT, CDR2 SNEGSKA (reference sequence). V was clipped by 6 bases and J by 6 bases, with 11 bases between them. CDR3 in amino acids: CSATGQAEAFF. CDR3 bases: TGCAGTGCAACGGGACAAGCTGAAGCTTTCTTT.

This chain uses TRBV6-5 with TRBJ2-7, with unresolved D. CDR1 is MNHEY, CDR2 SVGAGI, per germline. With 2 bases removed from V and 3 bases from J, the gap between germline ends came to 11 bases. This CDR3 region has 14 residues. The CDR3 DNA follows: TGTGCCAGCAGTTACGGGCAGATCTTCTACGAGCAGTACTTC. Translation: CASSYGQIFYEQYF.